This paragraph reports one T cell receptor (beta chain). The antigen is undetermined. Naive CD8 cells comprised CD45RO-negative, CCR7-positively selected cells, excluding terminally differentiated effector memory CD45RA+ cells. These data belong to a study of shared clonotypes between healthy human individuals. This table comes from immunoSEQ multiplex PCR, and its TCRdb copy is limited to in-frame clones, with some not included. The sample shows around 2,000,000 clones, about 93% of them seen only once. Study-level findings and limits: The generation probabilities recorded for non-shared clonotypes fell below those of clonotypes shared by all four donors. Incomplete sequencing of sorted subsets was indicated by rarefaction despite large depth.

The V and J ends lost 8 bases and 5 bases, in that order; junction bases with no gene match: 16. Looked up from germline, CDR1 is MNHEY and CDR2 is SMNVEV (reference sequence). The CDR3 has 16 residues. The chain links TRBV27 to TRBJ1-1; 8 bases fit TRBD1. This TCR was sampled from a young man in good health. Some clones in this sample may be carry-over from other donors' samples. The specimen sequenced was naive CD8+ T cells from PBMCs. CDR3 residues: CASGTRGQGWRTEAFF. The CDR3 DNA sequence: TGTGCCAGCGGGACCAGGGGGCAGGGTTGGAGGACTGAAGCTTTCTTT.